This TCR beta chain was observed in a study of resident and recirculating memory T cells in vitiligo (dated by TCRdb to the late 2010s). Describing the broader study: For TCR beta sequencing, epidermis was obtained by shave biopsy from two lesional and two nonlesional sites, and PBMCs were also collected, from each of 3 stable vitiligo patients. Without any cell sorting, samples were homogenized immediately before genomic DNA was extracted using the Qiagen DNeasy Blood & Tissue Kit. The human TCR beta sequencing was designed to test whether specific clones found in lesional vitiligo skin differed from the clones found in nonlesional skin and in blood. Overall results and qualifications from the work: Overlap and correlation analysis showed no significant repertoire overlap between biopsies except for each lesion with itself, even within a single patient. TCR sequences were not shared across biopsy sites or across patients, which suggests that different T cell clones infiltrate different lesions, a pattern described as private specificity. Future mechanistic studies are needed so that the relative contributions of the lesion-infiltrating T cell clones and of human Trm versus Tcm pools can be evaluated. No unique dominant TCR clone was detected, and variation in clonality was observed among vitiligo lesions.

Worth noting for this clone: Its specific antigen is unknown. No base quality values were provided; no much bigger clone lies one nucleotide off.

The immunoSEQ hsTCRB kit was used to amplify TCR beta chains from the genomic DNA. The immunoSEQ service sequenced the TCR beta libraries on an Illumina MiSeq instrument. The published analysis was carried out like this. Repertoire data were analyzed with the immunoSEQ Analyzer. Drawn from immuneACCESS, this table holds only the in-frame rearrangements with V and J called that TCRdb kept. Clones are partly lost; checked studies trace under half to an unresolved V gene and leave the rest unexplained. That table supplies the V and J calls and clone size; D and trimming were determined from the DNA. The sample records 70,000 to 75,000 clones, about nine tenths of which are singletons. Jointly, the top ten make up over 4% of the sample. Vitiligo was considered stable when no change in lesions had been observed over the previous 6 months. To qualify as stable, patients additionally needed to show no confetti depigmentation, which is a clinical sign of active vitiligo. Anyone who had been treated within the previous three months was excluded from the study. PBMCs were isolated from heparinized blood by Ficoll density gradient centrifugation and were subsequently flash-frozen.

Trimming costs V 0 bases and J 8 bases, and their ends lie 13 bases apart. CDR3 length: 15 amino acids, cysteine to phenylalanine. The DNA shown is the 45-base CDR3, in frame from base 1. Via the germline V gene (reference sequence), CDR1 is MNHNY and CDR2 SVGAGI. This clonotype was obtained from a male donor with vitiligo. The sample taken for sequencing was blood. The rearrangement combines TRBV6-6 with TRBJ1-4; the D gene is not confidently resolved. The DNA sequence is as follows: TGTGCCAGCAGTTACTCTCGCGCCTCCCGCGAAAAACTGTTTTTT. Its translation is CASSYSRASREKLFF.